This T cell receptor (beta chain) was recovered during a study of blood T cell repertoires in COVID-19. In the study overall: The United States, Italy and Spain were the sources of the acute and convalescent COVID-19 samples. PBMCs, B-cell-depleted T cells, or T cells provided the cDNA or gDNA that made up the material.

Per the authors' pipeline: Estimation of nucleated cell counts was performed using reference gene primer amplification. Sequenced by immunoSEQ multiplex PCR; TCRdb stores in-frame clones only, minus some. From that table come the V and J calls and clone size; the DNA was used to work out D and trimming. The sample has 150,000 to 200,000 clones, around 82% seen once. Cohort 3 donors were reported recovered after two negative PCRs, clearance, or symptom resolution. The V gene end was trimmed by 4 bases and the J gene end by 2 bases; junction bases not matched to a gene: 4. CDR1 and CDR2 from the germline V gene are MNHEY and SVGAGI. CDR3 length equals 14 residues.

Sequencing was performed on PBMCs or T cells enriched from blood (not recorded which). The chain employs TRBV6-5 and TRBJ1-2; 7 bases match TRBD1. The receptor was derived from a man between 60 and 75 years old who had recovered from COVID-19. The CDR3 bases are TGTGCCAGCAGTTTGACAGGGTGGAACTATGGCTACACCTTC. Amino acid sequence: CASSLTGWNYGYTF.